This TCR beta chain was documented in a study of T cells in Graves' hyperthyroidism and ophthalmopathy. The germline V gene has CDR1 MDHEN and CDR2 SYDVKM. This CDR3 is 13 amino acids long. V was shortened by 1 base and J by 11 bases, with 14 bases between the two germline ends. There were TCR beta CDR3 regions amplified from RNA transcripts. The HTBI set primed first-round TCR CDR3 RT-PCR. MiXCR, applied by TCRdb to the multiplex PCR reads, yields one record per CDR3 protein. The sample shows 560,000 or so distinct CDR3 sequences, less than 20% of them seen only once. Study-wide results and caveats: Peripheral blood also featured most of the thyroid clonotypes expanded above 0.001. Ophthalmopathy, which appeared later, was predicted by the model a median roughly 6.5 months before onset.

In its sample, this clonotype was seen many times. Its antigen is not known. Material: blood. This receptor was identified in a man aged 40-50 years with Graves' ophthalmopathy. The chain couples TRBV28 to TRBJ1-1; D perhaps matches TRBD1 (5 bases). CDR3 bases: TGTGCCAGCAGTTTATCCTTAGGGGCTGCGGCTTTCTTT. This codes for CASSLSLGAAAFF.